The 9 T cell receptor beta chains in this list originate from one sample, sequenced in a study of T cell repertoires in cytomegalovirus infection. MiXCR was run by TCRdb on the reads, yielding one entry per CDR3 protein. The sample lists 900,000 to 950,000 distinct CDR3 sequences; roughly 30% were seen once. These receptors are not linked to any known antigen. This material consisted of cultured CD8+ T cells from PBMCs, taken from culture after CMV antigen stimulation. These receptors originate from a human donor in good health (CMV status not recorded). Some clones in this sample may be carry-over from other donors' samples.

In its sample, this clonotype was seen a few times. This chain links TRBV6-1 with TRBJ2-3; D unresolved. Per germline, CDR1 MNHNS and CDR2 SASEGT. The CDR3 spans 14 residues. Trimming took off 6 bases at V and 0 bases at J, with 10 bases between the two ends. In DNA, the CDR3 is TGTGCCAGCAGCAAGGACGCTAGCACAGATACGCAGTATTTT. The encoded protein is CASSKDASTDTQYF.

This clonotype was counted only a few times. This rearrangement joins TRBV4-2 to TRBJ2-3; tentative D call: TRBD2 (6 bases). V lost 0 bases to trimming and J lost 2 bases, with 9 bases between them. CDR1 is LGHNA and CDR2 is YNFKEQ in the germline V gene. The CDR3 runs to 15 residues. The CDR3 loop is CASSQEEGITDTQYF. The DNA of the CDR3 is TGTGCCAGCAGCCAAGAGGAGGGGATCACAGATACGCAGTATTTT.

The rearrangement joins TRBV25-1 to TRBJ1-4; weak D call: TRBD1 (6 bases). The length of the CDR3 is 16 residues. Trimming took 5 bases from V and 1 from J, leaving 14 bases between them. The germline V gene has CDR1 MGHDK and CDR2 SYGVNS. For the CDR3, the DNA is TGTGCCAGCAGTCTTCCAGGGGAAGGAACTAATGAAAAACTGTTTTTT. It translates to CASSLPGEGTNEKLFF.

The chain has TRBV5-1 and TRBJ1-1; 8 positions match TRBD1. V lost 0 bases and J lost 4; bases outside the gene matches: 5. Germline lookup yields CDR1 SGHRS and CDR2 YFSETQ. The CDR3 spans 15 residues. CDR3 DNA: TGCGCCAGCAGCTTGGTGGCGACAGGGGCCACTGAAGCTTTCTTT. Translated: CASSLVATGATEAFF.

This clonotype was seen repeatedly, ten times or more. The chain recombines TRBV12-3 or TRBV12-4 with TRBJ1-5, with 8 bases fitting TRBD1. With V trimmed by 2 bases and J by 7 bases, 4 bases remained unmatched. This CDR3 comprises 14 residues. The CDR3 DNA reads as TGTGCCAGCAGTTTATCAGGGGGCATGCAGCCCCAGCATTTT. As protein: CASSLSGGMQPQHF.

This clonotype was detected only a few times. V and J are TRBV2 and TRBJ1-4, with 7 positions matching TRBD1. The junction had 11 bases not matched to a gene; V was cut back by 10 bases and J by 6 bases. The CDR3 has 14 amino acids. Germline CDR1 SNHLY, CDR2 FYNNEI. CDR3 in amino acids: CATDRVQKDEKLFF. DNA for the CDR3: TGTGCCACCGACAGGGTTCAAAAAGATGAAAAACTGTTTTTT.

V usage is TRBV12-3 or TRBV12-4 and J usage is TRBJ1-5, with D tentatively TRBD1 (5 bases). The CDR3 is 13 amino acids. Trimming removed 0 bases at V and 8 bases at J, with 8 bases between. CDR3 coding DNA: TGTGCCAGCAGTTTAGCGGGCAGGGAGCCCCAGCATTTT. Translating gives CASSLAGREPQHF.

This clonotype was seen many times. The chain is built from TRBV7-9 and TRBJ1-2; 8 nucleotides agree with TRBD1. Per the germline V gene, CDR1 is SEHNR and CDR2 is FQNEAQ (reference sequence). The CDR3 consists of 14 residues. The CDR3 nucleotides read TGTGCATCCCGACAGGGGACCGGACTCTATGGCTACACCTTC. Amino acids: CASRQGTGLYGYTF.

At least ten counts were recorded for this clonotype. The rearrangement links TRBV7-9 to TRBJ2-3; D is ambiguous. Deletions cut 3 bases from V and 2 bases from J, with 3 bases between. The CDR3 totals 12 residues. Germline-derived CDR1 and CDR2 are SEHNR and FQNEAQ (reference sequence). For the CDR3, the DNA is TGTGCCAGCAGCTTCGACACAGATACGCAGTATTTT. Its translation: CASSFDTDTQYF.